This TCR beta chain was captured by sequencing in a study of cytomegalovirus exposure and HLA in healthy donors. Overall study context: Tens of millions of unique TCRs, all from HLA-typed donors, were included in an early release of the data. Study results and limitations: A later analysis found TCR association rates differed by HLA locus, highest for DRB1 and lowest for HLA-C.

Comments on this clone: The target antigen is unknown.

The CDR3 spans 16 residues. With V trimmed by 0 bases and J by 7 bases, 7 bases remained unmatched. Germline V gene lookup returns CDR1 LGHNA and CDR2 YSLEER. The PCR used 60 Vbeta and 13 Jbeta primers. Original analysis: Approximately 73 million unique TCR beta chains, some 11 million shared, were counted in a later analysis. Clones were sequenced by immunoSEQ multiplex PCR, and TCRdb holds only the in-frame ones, with some missing. From that table come the V and J calls and clone size; the DNA was used to work out D and trimming. This table has 110,000 to 150,000 clones, approximately 80% appearing once. The donors comprised healthy bone marrow donors.

Sequenced sample: PBMCs. The receptor's source is a boy younger than 10 in good health and CMV-seronegative. The chain links TRBV4-3 to TRBJ1-2; TRBD1 matches at 11 bases. The CDR3 region has the DNA TGCGCCAGCAGCCAAGATCCGGACAGGGGGCGGGGTGGCTACACCTTC. Translated, it gives CASSQDPDRGRGGYTF.